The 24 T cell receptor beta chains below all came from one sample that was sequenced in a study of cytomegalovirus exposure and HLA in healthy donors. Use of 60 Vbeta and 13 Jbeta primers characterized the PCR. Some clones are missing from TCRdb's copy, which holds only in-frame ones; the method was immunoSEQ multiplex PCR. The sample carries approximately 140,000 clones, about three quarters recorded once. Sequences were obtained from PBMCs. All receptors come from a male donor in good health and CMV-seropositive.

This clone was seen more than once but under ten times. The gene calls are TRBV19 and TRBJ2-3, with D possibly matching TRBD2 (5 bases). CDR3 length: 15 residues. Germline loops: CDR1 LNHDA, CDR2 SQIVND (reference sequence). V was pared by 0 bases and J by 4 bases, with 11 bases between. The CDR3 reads CASSIDSLVADTQYF. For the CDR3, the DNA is TGTGCCAGTAGTATAGATTCACTAGTAGCAGATACGCAGTATTTT.

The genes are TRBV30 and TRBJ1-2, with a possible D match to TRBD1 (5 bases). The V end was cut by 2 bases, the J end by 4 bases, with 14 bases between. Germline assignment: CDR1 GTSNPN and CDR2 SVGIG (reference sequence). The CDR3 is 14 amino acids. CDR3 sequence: CAWSWQGLIYGYTF. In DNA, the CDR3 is TGTGCCTGGAGTTGGCAGGGATTGATCTATGGCTACACCTTC.

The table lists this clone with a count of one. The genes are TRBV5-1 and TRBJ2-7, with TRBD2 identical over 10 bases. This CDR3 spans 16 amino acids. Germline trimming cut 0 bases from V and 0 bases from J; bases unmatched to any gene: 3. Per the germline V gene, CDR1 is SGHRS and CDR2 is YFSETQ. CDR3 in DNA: TGCGCCAGCAGCTTGGTAGGACTAGCGGACTCCTACGAGCAGTACTTC. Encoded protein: CASSLVGLADSYEQYF.

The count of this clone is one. The DNA for the CDR3 is TGTGCCAGCAATTTAGACACAGCGGGAGACTACGAGCAGTACTTC. Protein: CASNLDTAGDYEQYF. The J gene is TRBJ2-7, the V gene TRBV6-6; 8 bases map to TRBD2. Germline CDR1 reads MNHNY; CDR2 reads SVGAGI (reference sequence). The V gene end was trimmed by 7 bases and the J gene end by 3 bases; junction bases not matched to a gene: 11. This CDR3 spans 15 amino acids.

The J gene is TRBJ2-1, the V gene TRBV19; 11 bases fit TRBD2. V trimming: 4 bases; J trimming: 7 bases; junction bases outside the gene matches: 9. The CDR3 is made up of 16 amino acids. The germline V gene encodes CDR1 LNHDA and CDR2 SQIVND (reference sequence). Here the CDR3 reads CASSSPTGTSGNEQFF. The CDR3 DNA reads TGTGCCAGTAGTAGCCCCACCGGGACTAGCGGAAATGAGCAGTTCTTC.

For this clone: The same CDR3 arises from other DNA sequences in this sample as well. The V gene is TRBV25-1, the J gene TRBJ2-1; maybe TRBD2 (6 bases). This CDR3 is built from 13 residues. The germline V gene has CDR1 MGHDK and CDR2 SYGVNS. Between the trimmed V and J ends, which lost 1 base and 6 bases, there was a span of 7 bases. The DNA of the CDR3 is TGTGCCAGCAGTGAATCCGGGGGCAATGAGCAGTTCTTC. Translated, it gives CASSESGGNEQFF. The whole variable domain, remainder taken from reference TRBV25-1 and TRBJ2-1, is EADIYQTPRYLVIGTGKKITLECSQTMGHDKMYWYQQDPGMELHLIHYSYGVNSTEKGDLSSESTVSRIRTEHFPLTLESARPSHTSQYLCASSESGGNEQFFGPGTRLTVL.

CDR3 coding DNA: TGTGCCAGCAGCGACGGCGTGACAGGGTTCGAGCAGTACTTC. Its protein is CASSDGVTGFEQYF. V and J are TRBV5-6 and TRBJ2-7; TRBD1 matches 7 bases. Trimming at V came to 4 bases and at J to 6 bases, leaving 10 bases not matched to a gene. The CDR3 is made up of 14 amino acids. Per germline, CDR1 SGHDT and CDR2 YYEEEE.

The CDR3 here is CASSLSTRTIHYGYTF. DNA of the CDR3: TGTGCCAGCAGCTTAAGTACACGCACTATCCACTATGGCTACACCTTC. The chain uses TRBV7-9 and TRBJ1-2; D ambiguous. Germline V gives CDR1 SEHNR, CDR2 FQNEAQ (reference sequence). This CDR3 comprises 16 residues. The V end was cut by 2 bases, the J end by 3 bases, with 16 bases between.

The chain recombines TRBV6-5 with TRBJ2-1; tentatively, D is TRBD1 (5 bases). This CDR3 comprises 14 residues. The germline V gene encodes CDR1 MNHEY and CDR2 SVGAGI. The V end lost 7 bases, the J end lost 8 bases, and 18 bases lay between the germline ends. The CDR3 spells CASKTLGPSYEQFF. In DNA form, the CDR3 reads TGTGCCAGCAAAACCTTGGGGCCTAGTTATGAGCAGTTCTTC.

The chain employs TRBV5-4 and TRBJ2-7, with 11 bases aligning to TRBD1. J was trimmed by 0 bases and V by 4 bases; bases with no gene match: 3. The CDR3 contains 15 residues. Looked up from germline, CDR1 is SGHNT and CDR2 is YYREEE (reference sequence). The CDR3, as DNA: TGTGCCAGCAGCACGGACAGGGGGCACTCCTACGAGCAGTACTTC. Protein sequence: CASSTDRGHSYEQYF.

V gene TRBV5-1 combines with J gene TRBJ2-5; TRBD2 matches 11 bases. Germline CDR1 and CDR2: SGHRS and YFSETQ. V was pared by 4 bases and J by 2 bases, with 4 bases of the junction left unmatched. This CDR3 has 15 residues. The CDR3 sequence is CASSLLAGGQETQYF. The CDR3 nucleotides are TGCGCCAGCAGCCTCCTAGCGGGGGGACAAGAGACCCAGTACTTC.

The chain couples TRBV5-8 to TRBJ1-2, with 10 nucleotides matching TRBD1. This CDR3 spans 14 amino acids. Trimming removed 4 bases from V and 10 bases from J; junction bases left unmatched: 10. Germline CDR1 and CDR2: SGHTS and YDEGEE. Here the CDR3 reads CASSRGTGTGAYTF. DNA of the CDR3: TGTGCCAGCAGCCGAGGAACCGGGACAGGGGCCTACACCTTC.

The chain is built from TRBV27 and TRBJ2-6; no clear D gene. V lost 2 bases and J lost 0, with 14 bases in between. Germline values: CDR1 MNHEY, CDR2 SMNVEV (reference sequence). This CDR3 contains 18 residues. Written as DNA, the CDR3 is TGTGCCAGCAGTTTAATTAGTCAGGCGACCTCTGGGGCCAACGTCCTGACTTTC. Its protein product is CASSLISQATSGANVLTF.

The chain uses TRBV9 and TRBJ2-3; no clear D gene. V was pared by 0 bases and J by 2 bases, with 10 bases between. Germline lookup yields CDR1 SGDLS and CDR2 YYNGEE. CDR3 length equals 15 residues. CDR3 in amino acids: CASSVGTVPTDTQYF. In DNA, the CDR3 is TGTGCCAGCAGCGTAGGAACAGTTCCCACAGATACGCAGTATTTT.

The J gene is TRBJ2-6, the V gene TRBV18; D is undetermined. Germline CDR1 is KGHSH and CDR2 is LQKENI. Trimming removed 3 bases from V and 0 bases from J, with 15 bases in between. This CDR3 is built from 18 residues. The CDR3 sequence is CASSPLSSSSSGANVLTF. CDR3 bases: TGTGCCAGCTCACCTCTCTCGTCCTCCAGCTCTGGGGCCAACGTCCTGACTTTC.

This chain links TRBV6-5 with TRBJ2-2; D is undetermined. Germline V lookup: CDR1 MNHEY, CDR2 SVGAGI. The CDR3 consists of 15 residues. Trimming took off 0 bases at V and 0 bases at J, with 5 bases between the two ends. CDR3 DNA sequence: TGTGCCAGCAGTTACTCAACAGCGAACACCGGGGAGCTGTTTTTT. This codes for CASSYSTANTGELFF.

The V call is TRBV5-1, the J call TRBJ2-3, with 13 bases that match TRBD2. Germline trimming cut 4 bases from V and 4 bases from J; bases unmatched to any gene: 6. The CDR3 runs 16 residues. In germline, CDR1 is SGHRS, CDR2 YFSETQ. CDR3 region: CASSPTSGGASDTQYF. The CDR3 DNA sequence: TGCGCCAGCAGCCCCACTAGCGGGGGGGCTTCAGATACGCAGTATTTT.

The CDR3 loop reads CASSPRGLSTEAFF. CDR3 DNA: TGTGCCAGCAGTCCCAGGGGTTTGAGCACTGAAGCTTTCTTT. The chain uses TRBV28 and TRBJ1-1, with D possibly matching TRBD1 (6 bases). Germline V lookup: CDR1 MDHEN, CDR2 SYDVKM. Trimming removed 5 bases from V and 4 bases from J, with 14 bases in between. CDR3 length equals 14 residues.

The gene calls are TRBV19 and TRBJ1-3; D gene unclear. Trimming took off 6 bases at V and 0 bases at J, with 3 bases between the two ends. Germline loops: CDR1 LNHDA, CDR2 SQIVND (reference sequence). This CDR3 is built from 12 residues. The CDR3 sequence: CASRASGNTIYF. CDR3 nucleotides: TGTGCCAGTAGGGCCTCTGGAAACACCATATATTTT.

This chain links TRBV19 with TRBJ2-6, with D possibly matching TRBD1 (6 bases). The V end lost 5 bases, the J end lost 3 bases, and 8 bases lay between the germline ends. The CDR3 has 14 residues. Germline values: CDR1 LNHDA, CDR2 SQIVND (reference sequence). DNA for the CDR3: TGTGCCAGTAGTCAGACAGGTGGGGCCAACGTCCTGACTTTC. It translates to CASSQTGGANVLTF.

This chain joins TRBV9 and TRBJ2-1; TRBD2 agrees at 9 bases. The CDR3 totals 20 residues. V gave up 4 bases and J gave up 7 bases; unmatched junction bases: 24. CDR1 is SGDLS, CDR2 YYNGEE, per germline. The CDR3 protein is CASSSPLVIAGAPSTNEQFF. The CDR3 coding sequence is TGTGCCAGCAGCTCACCGCTGGTGATAGCGGGGGCCCCTAGTACAAATGAGCAGTTCTTC.

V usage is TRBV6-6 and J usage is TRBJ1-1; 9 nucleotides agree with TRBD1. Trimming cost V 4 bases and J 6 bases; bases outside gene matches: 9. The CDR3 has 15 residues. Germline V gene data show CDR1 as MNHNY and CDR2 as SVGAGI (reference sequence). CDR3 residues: CASSFPGQGGPEAFF. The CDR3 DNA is TGTGCCAGCAGTTTCCCGGGACAGGGAGGCCCTGAAGCTTTCTTT.

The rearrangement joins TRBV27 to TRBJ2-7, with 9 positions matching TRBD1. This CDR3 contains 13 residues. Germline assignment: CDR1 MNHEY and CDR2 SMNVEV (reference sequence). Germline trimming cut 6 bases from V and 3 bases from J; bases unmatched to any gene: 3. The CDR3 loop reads CASRPGQGYEQYF. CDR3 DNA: TGTGCCAGCAGACCGGGACAGGGCTACGAGCAGTACTTC.

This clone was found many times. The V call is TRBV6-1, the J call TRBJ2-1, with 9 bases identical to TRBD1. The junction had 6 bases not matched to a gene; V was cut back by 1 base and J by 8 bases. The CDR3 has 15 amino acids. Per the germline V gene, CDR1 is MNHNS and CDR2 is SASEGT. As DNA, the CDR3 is TGTGCCAGCAGTGAAGGGGGGACAGGGAGTTATGAGCAGTTCTTC. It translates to CASSEGGTGSYEQFF.